These 8 T cell receptor beta chains originate from one sample sequenced in a study of Graves' ophthalmopathy and Graves' hyperthyroidism. CDR3 regions of TCR beta were amplified from RNA transcripts. Second-round multiplex PCR came after first-round RT-PCR with HTBI primers. TCRdb re-derived calls from the multiplex PCR reads in MiXCR, one entry per CDR3 protein. The sample holds hundreds of thousands of distinct CDR3 sequences, over 20% seen once. The specimen was peripheral blood. The receptors shown here come from a woman in her late teens or twenties with stable Graves' hyperthyroidism. Some clones in this sample may be carry-over from other donors' samples.

The table lists this clonotype with many counts. The chain employs TRBV6-1 and TRBJ2-5; 7 bases align to TRBD2. Trimming cost V 8 bases and J 4 bases; bases outside gene matches: 10. This CDR3 has 14 amino acids. Germline V gene lookup returns CDR1 MNHNS and CDR2 SASEGT. CDR3 protein: CASVPSGWGETQYF. CDR3 coding DNA: TGTGCCAGCGTCCCTAGCGGTTGGGGAGAGACCCAGTACTTC.

In this sample, this clonotype turned up many times. This sequence joins TRBV20-1 and TRBJ2-5; D not certain. CDR3 length equals 11 residues. The V end was cut by 8 bases, the J end by 5 bases, with 12 bases between. Germline assignment: CDR1 DFQATT and CDR2 SNEGSKA (reference sequence). In nucleotides, the CDR3 is TGCAGTCGCGGCGCCAGGGAGACCCAGTACTTC. Translated: CSRGARETQYF.

The J gene is TRBJ1-2, the V gene TRBV12-3 or TRBV12-4, with 7 bases lining up with TRBD1. The CDR3 has 15 amino acids. The V gene end was trimmed by 6 bases and the J gene end by 8 bases; junction bases not matched to a gene: 15. CDR3 coding DNA: TGTGCCAGCAGCCCGGTCACAGGGGCCATTGGGGGCTACACCTTC. It translates to CASSPVTGAIGGYTF.

There are a few counts of this clonotype. This may arise from a read error, as a much more abundant clone is one base away. The DNA for the CDR3 is TGTGCCAGCAGGAGACTGAACACTGGAGCTTTCTTT. Translation gives CASRRLNTGAFF. The V and J genes are TRBV6-1 and TRBJ1-1; D unclear. Germline loops: CDR1 MNHNS, CDR2 SASEGT. The CDR3 has 12 amino acids.

The chain recombines TRBV6-5 with TRBJ2-5, with D tentatively TRBD2 (6 bases). The ends were cut back, 0 bases at V and 1 base at J, with 9 bases in the middle. This CDR3 has 15 residues. Germline loops: CDR1 MNHEY, CDR2 SVGAGI. CDR3: CASSYSTRSQETQYF. For the CDR3, the DNA is TGTGCCAGCAGTTACTCGACTAGGTCCCAAGAGACCCAGTACTTC.

Only a few counts were recorded for this clonotype. Being one base from a much bigger clone, this may be a read error. The DNA for the CDR3 is TGTGCCAGCAGCCGTGGAGGGGGACAAGGGACCCAGTACTTC. Translated: CASSRGGGQGTQYF. This chain links TRBV28 with TRBJ2-5, with D perhaps TRBD1 or TRBD2 (6 bases each). The CDR3 spans 14 residues. Germline CDR1 MDHEN, CDR2 SYDVKM.

This clonotype was recorded at least ten times. The limits of the CDR3 on the DNA are not certain, so only TCRdb's listed CDR3 is given. CDR3: CASSFGTGTGHF. The chain recombines TRBV7-2 with TRBJ1-6; the D call of TRBD1 is as the table states it, not checked on the DNA. Counting both end residues, the CDR3 totals 12 amino acids. CDR1 and CDR2 from the germline V gene are SGHTA and FQGNSA.

This clonotype showed up many times. The chain joins TRBV5-1 to TRBJ1-1, with TRBD1 matching 7 bases. Germline CDR1 SGHRS, CDR2 YFSETQ. V gave up 4 bases and J gave up 7 bases; unmatched junction bases: 4. CDR3 size: 12 residues. Here the CDR3 reads CASSPRQGEAFF. For the CDR3, the DNA is TGCGCCAGCAGCCCCCGACAGGGTGAAGCTTTCTTT. Drawing the rest from reference TRBV5-1 and TRBJ1-1, the complete variable domain is KAGVTQTPRYLIKTRGQQVTLSCSPISGHRSVSWYQQTPGQGLQFLFEYFSETQRNKGNFPGRFSGRQFSNSRSEMNVSTLELGDSALYLCASSPRQGEAFFGQGTRLTVV.